Below are 7 T cell receptor beta chains sequenced from a single sample in a study of Ad26.COV2.S vaccination and SARS-CoV-2 variants. Stated treatment: roughly 20 received Ad26.COV2.S at low or high dose, single or two shots; about 5 received placebo; per-sample allocation not given. All samples were drawn on day 63, counting from the first vaccine or placebo injection. Measured with immunoSEQ multiplex PCR; TCRdb has only the in-frame clones, and not every one. This sample has 440,000 or so clones, with 92% found just once. Sequenced material: peripheral blood, taken in a trial of Ad26.COV2.S vaccine versus placebo. The receptors were sampled from a person between 18 and 65 years old who received the Ad26.COV2.S COVID-19 vaccine or a placebo.

The gene calls are TRBV19 and TRBJ2-1, with TRBD2 identical over 14 bases. CDR3 size: 18 residues. Per the germline V gene, CDR1 is LNHDA and CDR2 is SQIVND (reference sequence). V lost 4 bases and J lost 1; bases outside the gene matches: 6. The DNA for the CDR3 is TGTGCCAGTAGTACGACTAGCGGGGGGGCAAGGTCCTACAATGAGCAGTTCTTC. This gives the protein CASSTTSGGARSYNEQFF.

The chain carries TRBV5-1 and TRBJ1-4; D not certain. In germline, CDR1 is SGHRS, CDR2 YFSETQ. The V and J ends lost 0 bases and 7 bases respectively, with 16 bases between them. The CDR3 length is 16 residues. The chain's CDR3 is CASSLAPRVSGEKLFF. CDR3 bases: TGCGCCAGCAGCTTGGCCCCCCGGGTATCAGGTGAAAAACTGTTTTTT.

The CDR3 DNA sequence: TGCGCCAGCTCTCCTTCCCGCCCGGGACAACAGTTCAATCAGCCCCAGCATTTT. This sequence encodes CASSPSRPGQQFNQPQHF. The chain uses TRBV4-1 and TRBJ1-5; possible D gene TRBD1, 6 bases. Trimming removed 8 bases from V and 3 bases from J, with 26 bases in between. CDR1 is MGHRA, CDR2 YSYEKL, per germline. The CDR3 contains 18 residues.

V usage is TRBV7-7 and J usage is TRBJ2-5; 10 bases line up with TRBD2. The germline V gene encodes CDR1 SSHAT and CDR2 FNYEAQ (reference sequence). Trimming took 5 bases from V and 4 from J; bases not matched to a gene: 7. CDR3 length: 15 residues. DNA of the CDR3: TGTGCCAGCAGCCGAGCGGGGGGGCCCTTAGAGACCCAGTACTTC. This translates into CASSRAGGPLETQYF.

The chain is built from TRBV7-9 and TRBJ2-5; 7 bases match TRBD1. Trimming cost V 3 bases and J 5 bases; bases outside gene matches: 3. CDR3 length: 13 amino acids. The V gene's germline CDR1 is SEHNR and CDR2 FQNEAQ (reference sequence). CDR3 in amino acids: CASSLTGTETQYF. CDR3 DNA: TGTGCCAGCAGCTTGACAGGGACGGAGACCCAGTACTTC.

The chain joins TRBV6-5 to TRBJ2-3, with 7 nucleotides matching TRBD1. Germline assignment: CDR1 MNHEY and CDR2 SVGAGI. The CDR3 runs 14 residues. V trimming: 6 bases; J trimming: 2 bases; junction bases outside the gene matches: 5. CDR3 sequence (DNA): TGTGCCAGCAGCCAGGGACAGAACACAGATACGCAGTATTTT. It is translated as CASSQGQNTDTQYF.

The chain couples TRBV7-7 to TRBJ2-5, with 8 bases lining up with TRBD2. Germline V gives CDR1 SSHAT, CDR2 FNYEAQ (reference sequence). V trimming: 1 base; J trimming: 1 base; junction bases outside the gene matches: 8. The CDR3 has 17 residues. The CDR3 DNA is TGTGCCAGCAGCTTAGGTGGGAGCGGGGGACTCCAAGAGACCCAGTACTTC. The encoded protein is CASSLGGSGGLQETQYF.